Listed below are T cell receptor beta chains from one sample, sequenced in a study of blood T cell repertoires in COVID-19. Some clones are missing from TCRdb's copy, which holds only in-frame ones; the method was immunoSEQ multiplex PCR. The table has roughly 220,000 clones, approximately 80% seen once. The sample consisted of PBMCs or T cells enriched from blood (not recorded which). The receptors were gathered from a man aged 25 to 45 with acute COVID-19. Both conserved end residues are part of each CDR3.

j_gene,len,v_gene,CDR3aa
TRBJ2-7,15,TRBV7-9,CASSSNRDRGNEQYF
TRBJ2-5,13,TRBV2,CASRARGRETQYF
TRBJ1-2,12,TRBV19,CASTARVDGYTF
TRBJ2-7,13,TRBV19,CATRDRDVGEQYF
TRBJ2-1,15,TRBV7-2,CASSLGLLRGSEQFF
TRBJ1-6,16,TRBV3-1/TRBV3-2,CASSPTGAGYNSPLHF
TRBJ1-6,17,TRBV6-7,CASSSTPDRMCVSPLHF
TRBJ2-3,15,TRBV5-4,CASSFDGGGTDTQYF
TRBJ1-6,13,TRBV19,CASKFRGLSPLHF
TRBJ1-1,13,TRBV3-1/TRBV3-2,CASSQVGVTEAFF
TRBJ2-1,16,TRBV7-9,CASSLGTSGGQNEQFF
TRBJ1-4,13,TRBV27,CASSLWTDEKLFF
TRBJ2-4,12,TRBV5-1,CASSLGETPVYF
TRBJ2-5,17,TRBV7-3,CASSSRLAGANQETQYF
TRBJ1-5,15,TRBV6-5,CASRVGGRGNQPQHF
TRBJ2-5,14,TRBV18,CASSRNKGPETQYF
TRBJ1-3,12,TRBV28,CASFTVGNTIYF
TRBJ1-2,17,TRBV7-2,CASSLDRAGGGSYGYTF
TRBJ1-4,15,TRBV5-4,CASSTWDSSGEKLFF
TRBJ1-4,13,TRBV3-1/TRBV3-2,CASSLSGREKLFF
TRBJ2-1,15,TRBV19,CASSPGTGALDEQFF
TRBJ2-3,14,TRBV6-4,CASSDYPYTDTQYF